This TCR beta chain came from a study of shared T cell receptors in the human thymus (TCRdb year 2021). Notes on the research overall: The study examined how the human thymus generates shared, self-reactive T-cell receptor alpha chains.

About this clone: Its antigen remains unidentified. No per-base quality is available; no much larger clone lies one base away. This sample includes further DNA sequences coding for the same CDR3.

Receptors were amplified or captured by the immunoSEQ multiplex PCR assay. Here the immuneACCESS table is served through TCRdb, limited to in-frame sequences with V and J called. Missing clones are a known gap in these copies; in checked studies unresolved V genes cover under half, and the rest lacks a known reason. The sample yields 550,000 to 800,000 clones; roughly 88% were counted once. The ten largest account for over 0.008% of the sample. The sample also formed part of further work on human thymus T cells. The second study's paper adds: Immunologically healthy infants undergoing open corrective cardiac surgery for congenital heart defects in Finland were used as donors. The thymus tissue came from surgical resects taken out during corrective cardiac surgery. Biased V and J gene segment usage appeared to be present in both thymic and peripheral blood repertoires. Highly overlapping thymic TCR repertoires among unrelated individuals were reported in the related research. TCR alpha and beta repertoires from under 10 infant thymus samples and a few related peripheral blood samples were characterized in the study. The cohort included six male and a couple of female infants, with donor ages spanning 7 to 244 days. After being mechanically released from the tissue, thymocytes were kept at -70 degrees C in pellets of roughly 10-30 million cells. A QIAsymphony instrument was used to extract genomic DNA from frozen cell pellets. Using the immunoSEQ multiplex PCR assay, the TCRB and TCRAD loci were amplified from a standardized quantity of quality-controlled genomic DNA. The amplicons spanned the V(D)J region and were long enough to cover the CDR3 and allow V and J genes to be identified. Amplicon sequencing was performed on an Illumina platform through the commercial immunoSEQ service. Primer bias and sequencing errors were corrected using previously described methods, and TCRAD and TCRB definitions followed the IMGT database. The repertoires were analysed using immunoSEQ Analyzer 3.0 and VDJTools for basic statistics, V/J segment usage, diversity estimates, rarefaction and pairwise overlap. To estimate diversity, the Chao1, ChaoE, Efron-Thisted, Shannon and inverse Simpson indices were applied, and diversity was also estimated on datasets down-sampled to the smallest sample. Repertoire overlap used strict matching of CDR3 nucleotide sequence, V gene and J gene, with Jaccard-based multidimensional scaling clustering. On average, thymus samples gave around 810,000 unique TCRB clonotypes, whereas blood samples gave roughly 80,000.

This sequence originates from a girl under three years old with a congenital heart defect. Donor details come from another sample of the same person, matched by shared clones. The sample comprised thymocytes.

The DNA sequence is TGTGCCAGCAGCCGGGGGGGACCTAACACCGGGGAGCTGTTTTTT. It translates as CASSRGGPNTGELFF. The V gene is TRBV14 and the J gene is TRBJ2-2, with TRBD2 matching 7 junction bases. The germline V and J ends show losses of 4 bases and 2 bases respectively, and no gene match explains 4 bases of the junction. Taken from the germline V gene, the CDR1 and CDR2 loops are SGHDN and FVKESK. The CDR3 holds 15 amino acids from the cysteine to the phenylalanine. The retained sequence is limited to the CDR3, 45 bases, with the frame set at the first base.